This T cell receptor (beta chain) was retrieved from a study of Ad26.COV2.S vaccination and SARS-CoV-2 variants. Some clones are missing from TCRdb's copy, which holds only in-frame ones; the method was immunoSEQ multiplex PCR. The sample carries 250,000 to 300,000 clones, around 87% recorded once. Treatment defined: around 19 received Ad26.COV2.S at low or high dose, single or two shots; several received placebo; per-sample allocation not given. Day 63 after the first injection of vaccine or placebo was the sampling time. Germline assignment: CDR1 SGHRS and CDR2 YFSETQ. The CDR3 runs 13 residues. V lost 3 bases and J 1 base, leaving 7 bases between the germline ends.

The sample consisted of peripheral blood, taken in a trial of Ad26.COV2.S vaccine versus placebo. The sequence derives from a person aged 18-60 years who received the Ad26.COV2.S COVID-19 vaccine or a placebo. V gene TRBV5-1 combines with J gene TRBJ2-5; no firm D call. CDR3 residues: CASSSESQETQYF. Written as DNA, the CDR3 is TGCGCCAGCAGCTCCGAAAGCCAAGAGACCCAGTACTTC.